The clone carrying this TCR beta chain showed up just once. Some clones are missing from TCRdb's copy, which holds only in-frame ones; the method was immunoSEQ multiplex PCR. The table includes tens of thousands of clones, around 79% detected once. These data originate in a study of preoperative IRX-2 immunotherapy in early breast cancer. Regarding treatment: preoperative locoregional IRX-2 cytokine immunotherapy. Samples came from a phase Ib trial of preoperative locoregional IRX-2 cytokine immunotherapy. Trimming took 0 bases from V and 0 from J, leaving 12 bases between them. CDR3 size: 17 residues. The germline V gene encodes CDR1 MNHNS and CDR2 SASEGT.

The starting material was lymph node tissue, obtained after IRX-2 immunotherapy. The sequence was collected from a human donor with breast cancer. The rearrangement uses TRBV6-1 and TRBJ1-5, with a tentative D call TRBD1 (6 bases). The CDR3 region has the DNA TGTGCCAGCAGTGAAGCGCAAAGGGGGGGTAGCAATCAGCCCCAGCATTTT. It translates to CASSEAQRGGSNQPQHF.